The T cell receptor beta chain described here comes from a study of T-cell memory formation after mild COVID-19. With V trimmed by 5 bases and J by 7 bases, 9 bases remained unmatched. This CDR3 contains 14 residues. Germline CDR1 is MDHEN and CDR2 is SYDVKM. The 5'RACE method, run with constant-segment primers, produced TCR alpha and TCR beta cDNA libraries (carrying sample barcodes and UMIs). One entry per CDR3 protein, called by TCRdb with MiXCR from the 5' RACE reads. In the table there are about 160,000 distinct CDR3 sequences, roughly 30% of which are singletons. The origin of this receptor is an adult woman who had mild COVID-19 (a few samples of this study predate the infection). Cell type and time point are not known. V gene TRBV28 combines with J gene TRBJ2-7; TRBD2 matches 9 bases. Sequenced: PBMCs or a T cell subset sorted from them (not recorded which). CDR3 residues: CASSPLAGVWEQYF. The CDR3 DNA follows: TGTGCCAGCAGTCCCTTAGCGGGAGTTTGGGAGCAGTACTTC. Supplemented by reference TRBV28 and TRBJ2-7, the full variable domain reads DVKVTQSSRYLVKRTGEKVFLECVQDMDHENMFWYRQDPGLGLRLIYFSYDVKMKEKGDIPEGYSVSREKKERFSLILESASTNQTSMYLCASSPLAGVWEQYFGPGTRLTVT.